These 22 T cell receptor beta chains share one sample of origin, sequenced in a study of radiation and T cells in renal cell carcinoma (dated by TCRdb to about 2020). In light of the paper, this sample's time point label describes: blood 4 weeks post-SBRT, at nephrectomy. The treatment or condition label on this specimen signifies: 15 Gy SBRT to primary tumor, nephrectomy 4 weeks later. Library method: the immunoSEQ multiplex PCR assay. TCRdb re-hosts the immuneACCESS table, in-frame sequences only. Its copies lack some clones; in the studies checked, an unresolved V gene accounts for under half of them, and the cause for the rest is not known. This sample comprises about 83,000 clones, over 65% of them detected only once. The ten top clones hold over 2% of the sample. This specimen consisted of blood, obtained from a patient whose treatment included radiotherapy and nephrectomy. These receptors all stem from a woman between 55 and 75 years old with renal cell carcinoma.

This clone has just one count. The chain joins TRBV5-1 to TRBJ2-2, with TRBD1 identical over 7 bases. Per germline, CDR1 SGHRS and CDR2 YFSETQ. The CDR3 has 14 residues. J gave up 7 bases and V 0 bases, and 3 bases lay outside the gene matches. The CDR3 loop reads CASSLAQGVGELFF. The CDR3, as DNA: TGCGCCAGCAGCTTGGCTCAGGGGGTCGGGGAGCTGTTTTTT.

This chain uses TRBV11-2 with TRBJ1-1; 8 bases align to TRBD1. Per germline, CDR1 SGHAT and CDR2 FQNNGV. Trimming cost V 5 bases and J 4 bases; bases outside gene matches: 18. The CDR3 is 18 residues long. The CDR3 spells CASSHPSRTGRLGTEAFF. The CDR3 coding sequence is TGTGCCAGCAGCCACCCGTCCCGGACAGGGAGGTTGGGCACTGAAGCTTTCTTT.

V and J are TRBV25-1 and TRBJ1-2; perhaps TRBD1 as D (6 bases). Germline-derived CDR1 and CDR2 are MGHDK and SYGVNS. The CDR3 is made up of 13 amino acids. The V end was cut by 6 bases, the J end by 7 bases, with 15 bases between. CDR3 region: CASSHGGAGGYTF. The CDR3 DNA follows: TGTGCCAGCAGCCACGGGGGGGCAGGTGGCTACACCTTC.

V gene TRBV30 combines with J gene TRBJ2-3; perhaps D is TRBD1 or TRBD2 (5 bases each). The V end was cut by 0 bases, the J end by 4 bases, with 14 bases between. Per the germline V gene, CDR1 is GTSNPN and CDR2 is SVGIG (reference sequence). This CDR3 has 15 amino acids. The CDR3 region has the DNA TGTGCCTGGAGTGTGGGGGTAAGGGGCGCAGATACGCAGTATTTT. It codes for CAWSVGVRGADTQYF.

The CDR3 coding sequence is TGTGCCAGCAGCCCAGACCGTCTTCTGGGGACCATATATTTT. Translated, it gives CASSPDRLLGTIYF. V usage is TRBV9 and J usage is TRBJ1-3, with unresolved D. Trimming took 4 bases from V and 10 from J, leaving 18 bases between them. CDR1 is SGDLS, CDR2 YYNGEE, per germline. CDR3 length equals 14 residues.

The table lists this clone with a few counts. CDR3 DNA: TGCGCCAGCGGTGGGGGGAGGTTTCTGTACACTGAAGCTTTCTTT. Amino acids: CASGGGRFLYTEAFF. The J gene is TRBJ1-1, the V gene TRBV10-2; maybe TRBD1 (5 bases). CDR3 size: 15 residues. V lost 8 bases to trimming and J lost 3 bases, with 19 bases between them. Germline-derived CDR1 and CDR2 are WSHSY and SAAADI.

This chain links TRBV9 with TRBJ2-7; D is ambiguous. In germline, CDR1 is SGDLS, CDR2 YYNGEE. V was clipped by 0 bases and J by 5 bases, with 15 bases between them. The CDR3 extends over 15 amino acids. The CDR3 DNA follows: TGTGCCAGCAGCGTAGAGGTAGGGCGCTCGGACGAGCAGTACTTC. Amino acid sequence: CASSVEVGRSDEQYF.

The chain carries TRBV6-1 and TRBJ2-7, with D possibly matching TRBD2 (5 bases). This CDR3 is 15 amino acids long. CDR1 and CDR2 (germline): MNHNS, SASEGT. Trimming took 1 base from V and 2 from J, leaving 12 bases between them. The CDR3 coding sequence is TGTGCCAGCAGTGAAGTGACATCTAGCCCCTACGAGCAGTACTTC. Amino acids: CASSEVTSSPYEQYF.

The chain joins TRBV28 to TRBJ2-3; TRBD2 agrees at 13 bases. Trimming cost V 8 bases and J 3 bases; bases outside gene matches: 11. Germline CDR1 MDHEN, CDR2 SYDVKM. The CDR3 runs to 17 residues. The CDR3 DNA reads TGTGCCAGCGCCCCCGGAACTAGCGGGAGGGGAACAGATACGCAGTATTTT. This encodes CASAPGTSGRGTDTQYF. The entire variable domain, with the rest obtained from reference TRBV28 and TRBJ2-3, is as follows: DVKVTQSSRYLVKRTGEKVFLECVQDMDHENMFWYRQDPGLGLRLIYFSYDVKMKEKGDIPEGYSVSREKKERFSLILESASTNQTSMYLCASAPGTSGRGTDTQYFGPGTRLTVL.

The chain employs TRBV5-1 and TRBJ2-2; 7 nucleotides match TRBD1. V lost 0 bases to trimming and J lost 0 bases; unmatched junction nucleotides: 2. The CDR3 sequence is 16 residues long. CDR1 SGHRS and CDR2 YFSETQ come from the germline V gene. The CDR3 DNA reads TGCGCCAGCAGCTTGGGAGGGACAGCGAACACCGGGGAGCTGTTTTTT. This encodes CASSLGGTANTGELFF.

Only one count was recorded for this clone. The CDR3 sequence is CASSSTRGVTDTQYF. CDR3 in DNA: TGTGCCAGCAGTTCTACGCGGGGGGTCACAGATACGCAGTATTTT. This chain uses TRBV6-5 with TRBJ2-3; 8 positions match TRBD2. V lost 4 bases, J lost 2 bases, and 5 bases stayed unmatched. Germline CDR1 MNHEY, CDR2 SVGAGI. The CDR3 sequence is 15 residues long.

This chain links TRBV5-3 with TRBJ2-7, with D perhaps given as TRBD1 or TRBD2 (6 bases each). TRBV5-3 is annotated as an ORF whose role is uncertain. The ends were cut back, 3 bases at V and 7 bases at J, with 20 bases in the middle. CDR3 length: 15 residues. CDR3 sequence: CARSSQTGAAREQYF. CDR3 bases: TGTGCCAGAAGCTCTCAAACGGGGGCCGCGAGGGAGCAGTACTTC.

This rearrangement joins TRBV7-9 to TRBJ2-7; D unclear. The CDR3 consists of 16 residues. Trimming left V 5 bases short and J 6 bases short, with 23 bases between. CDR1 is SEHNR, CDR2 FQNEAQ, per germline (reference sequence). The CDR3 loop reads CASSPAPPGIPGEQYF. CDR3 coding DNA: TGTGCCAGCAGCCCTGCCCCCCCAGGAATTCCTGGCGAGCAGTACTTC.

The chain links TRBV19 to TRBJ2-2; no reliable D call. The germline V gene encodes CDR1 LNHDA and CDR2 SQIVND (reference sequence). The CDR3 is made up of 14 amino acids. The V end was cut by 1 base, the J end by 4 bases, with 7 bases between. The CDR3 DNA reads TGTGCCAGTAGTATAGTGGGAACCACCGGGGAGCTGTTTTTT. As protein: CASSIVGTTGELFF.

This chain links TRBV7-3 with TRBJ2-1; tentatively, D is TRBD1 or TRBD2 (5 bases each). CDR3 size: 14 residues. CDR1 is SGHTA and CDR2 is FQGTGA in the germline V gene. The V and J ends lost 10 bases and 0 bases respectively, with 13 bases between them. Written as DNA, the CDR3 is TGTGCCACGGGGAGACAGAGCTCCTACAATGAGCAGTTCTTC. Its protein product is CATGRQSSYNEQFF. Looking up the rest from reference TRBV7-3 and TRBJ2-1 gives the full variable domain: GAGVSQTPSNKVTEKGKYVELRCDPISGHTALYWYRQSLGQGPEFLIYFQGTGAADDSGLPNDRFFAVRPEGSVSTLKIQRTERGDSAVYLCATGRQSSYNEQFFGPGTRLTVL.

This clone was seen only a few times. The chain couples TRBV2 to TRBJ2-5; either TRBD1 or TRBD2 may fit D (6 bases each). Germline assignment: CDR1 SNHLY and CDR2 FYNNEI. V was clipped by 5 bases and J by 12 bases, with 16 bases between them. CDR3 length equals 12 residues. The CDR3 DNA sequence: TGTGCCAGCAGTAGTCTCGGGGGCGGGGAGTACTTC. Amino acid sequence: CASSSLGGGEYF. Full variable domain (rest looked up from reference TRBV2 and TRBJ2-5): EPEVTQTPSHQVTQMGQEVILRCVPISNHLYFYWYRQILGQKVEFLVSFYNNEISEKSEIFDDQFSVERPDGSNFTLKIRSTKLEDSAMYFCASSSLGGGEYFGPGTRLLVL.

The genes are TRBV6-1 and TRBJ1-1; TRBD1 aligns across 7 bases. CDR3 size: 13 residues. The germline V gene has CDR1 MNHNS and CDR2 SASEGT. J lost 1 base, V lost 9 bases, and 5 bases had no gene match. This chain's CDR3 is CASSRDRNTEAFF. CDR3 sequence (DNA): TGTGCCAGTAGCCGGGACAGGAACACTGAAGCTTTCTTT.

This chain links TRBV5-1 with TRBJ1-3; D ambiguous. The germline gives CDR1 SGHRS, CDR2 YFSETQ. The CDR3 has 14 amino acids. V was shortened by 4 bases and J by 4 bases, with 12 bases between the two germline ends. The CDR3 coding sequence is TGCGCCAGCAGCCCCGGCCATTCAGGAAACACCATATATTTT. This encodes CASSPGHSGNTIYF.

This clone turned up a few times. The chain uses TRBV9 and TRBJ1-1; 7 bases are a match to TRBD1. The CDR3 runs 13 residues. In germline, CDR1 is SGDLS, CDR2 YYNGEE. V was clipped by 4 bases and J by 5 bases; unmatched bases: 5. CDR3 amino acids: CASSLGQATEAFF. The CDR3 region has the DNA TGTGCCAGCAGCCTCGGACAGGCTACTGAAGCTTTCTTT. The complete variable domain, with remaining parts taken from reference TRBV9 and TRBJ1-1, reads DSGVTQTPKHLITATGQRVTLRCSPRSGDLSVYWYQQSLDQGLQFLIQYYNGEERAKGNILERFSAQQFPDLHSELNLSSLELGDSALYFCASSLGQATEAFFGQGTRLTVV.

This clone was recorded once. The chain is built from TRBV28 and TRBJ1-2, with TRBD1 identical over 8 bases. CDR3 length: 16 residues. Trimming took 6 bases from V and 1 from J; bases not matched to a gene: 10. From germline, CDR1 is MDHEN and CDR2 SYDVKM. In DNA form, the CDR3 reads TGTGCCAGCAGCGGGGGGTGGGACAGGCTTAACTATGGCTACACCTTC. Amino acid sequence: CASSGGWDRLNYGYTF.

The chain is built from TRBV2 and TRBJ1-1, with D uncertain. The V end lost 2 bases, the J end lost 6 bases, and 10 bases lay between the germline ends. Germline values: CDR1 SNHLY, CDR2 FYNNEI. The CDR3 sequence is 13 residues long. The CDR3 DNA reads as TGTGCCAGCAGTGAAATAGGAGTCGCTGAAGCTTTCTTT. Translation: CASSEIGVAEAFF.

The V call is TRBV7-9, the J call TRBJ2-7; maybe TRBD2 (5 bases). V gave up 5 bases and J gave up 3 bases, with 14 bases separating them. In germline, CDR1 is SEHNR, CDR2 FQNEAQ (reference sequence). CDR3 size: 14 residues. CDR3 bases: TGTGCCAGCAGCCCCCCGAGGGCTGGCTACGAGCAGTACTTC. Translation: CASSPPRAGYEQYF.